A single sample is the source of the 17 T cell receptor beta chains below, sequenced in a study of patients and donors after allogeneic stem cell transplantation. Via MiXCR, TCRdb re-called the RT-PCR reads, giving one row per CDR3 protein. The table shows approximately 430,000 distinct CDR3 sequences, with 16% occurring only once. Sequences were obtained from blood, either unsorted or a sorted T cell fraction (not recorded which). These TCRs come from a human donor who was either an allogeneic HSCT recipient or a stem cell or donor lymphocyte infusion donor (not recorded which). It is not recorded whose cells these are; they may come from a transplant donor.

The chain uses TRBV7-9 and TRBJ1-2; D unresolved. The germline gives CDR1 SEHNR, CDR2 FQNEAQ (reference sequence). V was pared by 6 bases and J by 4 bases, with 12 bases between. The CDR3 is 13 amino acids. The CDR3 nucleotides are TGTGCCAGCAGGGACGGACGGTCCTATGGCTACACCTTC. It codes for CASRDGRSYGYTF.

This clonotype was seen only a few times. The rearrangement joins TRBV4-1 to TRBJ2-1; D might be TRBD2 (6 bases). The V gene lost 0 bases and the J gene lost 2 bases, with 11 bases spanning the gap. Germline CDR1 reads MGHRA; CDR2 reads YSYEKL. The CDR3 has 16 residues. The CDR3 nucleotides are TGCGCCAGCAGCCAAGAGTCAGGAGGGGCCTACAATGAGCAGTTCTTC. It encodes CASSQESGGAYNEQFF.

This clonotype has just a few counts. The CDR3 DNA is TGTGCCAGCAGCGCGTGGGGACTAGCGGGGGGCCCAGATACGCAGTATTTT. Amino acid sequence: CASSAWGLAGGPDTQYF. The V call is TRBV9, the J call TRBJ2-3; 15 bases fit TRBD2. CDR1 and CDR2 (germline): SGDLS, YYNGEE. J lost 4 bases, V lost 3 bases, and 6 bases had no gene match. The CDR3 loop spans 17 amino acids.

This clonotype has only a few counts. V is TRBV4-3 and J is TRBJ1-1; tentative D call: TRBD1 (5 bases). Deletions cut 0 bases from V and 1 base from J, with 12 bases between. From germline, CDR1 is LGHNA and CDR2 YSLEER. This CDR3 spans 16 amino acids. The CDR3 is CASSQDRRGWNTEAFF. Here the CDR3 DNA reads TGCGCCAGCAGCCAAGATCGGAGGGGATGGAACACTGAAGCTTTCTTT.

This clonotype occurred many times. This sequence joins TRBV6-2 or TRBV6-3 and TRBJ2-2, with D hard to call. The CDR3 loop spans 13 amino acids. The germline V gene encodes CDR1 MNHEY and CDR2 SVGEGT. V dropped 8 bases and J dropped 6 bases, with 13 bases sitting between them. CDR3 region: CASGIWVSGELFF. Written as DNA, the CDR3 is TGTGCCAGCGGAATTTGGGTTTCCGGGGAGCTGTTTTTT.

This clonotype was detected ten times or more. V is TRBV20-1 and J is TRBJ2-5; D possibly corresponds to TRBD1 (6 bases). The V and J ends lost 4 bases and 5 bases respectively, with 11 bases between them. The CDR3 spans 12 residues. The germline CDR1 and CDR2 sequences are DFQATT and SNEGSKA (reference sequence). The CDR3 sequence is CSATPQGETQYF. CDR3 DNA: TGCAGTGCTACACCCCAGGGGGAGACCCAGTACTTC.

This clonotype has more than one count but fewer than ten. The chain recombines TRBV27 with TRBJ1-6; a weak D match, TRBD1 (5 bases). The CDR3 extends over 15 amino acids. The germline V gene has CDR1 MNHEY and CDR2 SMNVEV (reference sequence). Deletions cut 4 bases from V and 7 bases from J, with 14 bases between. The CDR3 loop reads CASSSPTRGNSPLHF. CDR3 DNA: TGTGCCAGCAGTTCCCCGACACGGGGGAATTCACCCCTCCACTTT.

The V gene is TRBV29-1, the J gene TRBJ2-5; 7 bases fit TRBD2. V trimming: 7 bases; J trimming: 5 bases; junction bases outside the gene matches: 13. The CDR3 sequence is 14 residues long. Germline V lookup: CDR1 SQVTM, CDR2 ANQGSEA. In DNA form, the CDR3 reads TGCAGCGGCAGCCAGAGGCTAGCGGCCGAGACCCAGTACTTC. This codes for CSGSQRLAAETQYF.

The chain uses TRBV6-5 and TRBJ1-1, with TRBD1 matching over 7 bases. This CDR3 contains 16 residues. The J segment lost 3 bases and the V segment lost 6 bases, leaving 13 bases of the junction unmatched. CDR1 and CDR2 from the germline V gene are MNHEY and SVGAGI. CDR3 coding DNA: TGTGCCAGCAGCTACAGTATGACAGGGTGGGACACTGAAGCTTTCTTT. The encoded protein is CASSYSMTGWDTEAFF.

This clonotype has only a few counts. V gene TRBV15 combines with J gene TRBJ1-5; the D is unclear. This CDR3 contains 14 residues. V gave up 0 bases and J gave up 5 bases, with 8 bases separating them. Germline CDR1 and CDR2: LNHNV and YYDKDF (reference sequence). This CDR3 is CATSREGNYQPQHF. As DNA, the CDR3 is TGTGCCACCAGCAGAGAAGGAAATTATCAGCCCCAGCATTTT.

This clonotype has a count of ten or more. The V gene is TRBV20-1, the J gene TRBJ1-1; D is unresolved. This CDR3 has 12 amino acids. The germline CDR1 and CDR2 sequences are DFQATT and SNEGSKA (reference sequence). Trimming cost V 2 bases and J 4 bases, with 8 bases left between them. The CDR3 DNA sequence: TGCAGTGCTAGAATTAACCGCACTGAAGCTTTCTTT. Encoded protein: CSARINRTEAFF.

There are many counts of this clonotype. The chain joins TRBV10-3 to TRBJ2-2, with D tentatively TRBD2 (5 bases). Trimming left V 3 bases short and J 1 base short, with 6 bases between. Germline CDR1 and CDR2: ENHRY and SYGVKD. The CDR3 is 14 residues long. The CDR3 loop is CAISDGGNTGELFF. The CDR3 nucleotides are TGTGCCATCAGTGATGGAGGGAACACCGGGGAGCTGTTTTTT.

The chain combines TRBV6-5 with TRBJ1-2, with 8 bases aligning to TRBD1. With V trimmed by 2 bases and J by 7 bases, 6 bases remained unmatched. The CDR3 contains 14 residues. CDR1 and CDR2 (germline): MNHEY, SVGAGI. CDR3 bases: TGTGCCAGCAGTTACACGGACAGGGAGGGTGGCTACACCTTC. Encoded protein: CASSYTDREGGYTF.

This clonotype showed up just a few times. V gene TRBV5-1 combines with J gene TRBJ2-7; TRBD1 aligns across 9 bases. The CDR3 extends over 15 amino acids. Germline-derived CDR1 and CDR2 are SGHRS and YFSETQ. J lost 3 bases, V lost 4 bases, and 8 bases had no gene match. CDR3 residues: CASSSRQGGNYEQYF. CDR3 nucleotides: TGCGCCAGCAGCAGCCGACAGGGGGGAAACTACGAGCAGTACTTC.

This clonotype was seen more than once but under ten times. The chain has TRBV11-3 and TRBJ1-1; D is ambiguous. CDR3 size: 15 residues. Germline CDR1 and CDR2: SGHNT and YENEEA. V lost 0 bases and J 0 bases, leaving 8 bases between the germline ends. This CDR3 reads CASSLEATLNTEAFF. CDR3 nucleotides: TGTGCCAGCAGCTTAGAGGCCACCTTGAACACTGAAGCTTTCTTT.

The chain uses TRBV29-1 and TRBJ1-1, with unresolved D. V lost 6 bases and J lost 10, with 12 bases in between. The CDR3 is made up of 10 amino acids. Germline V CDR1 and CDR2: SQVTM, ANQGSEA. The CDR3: CSVAGGGAFF. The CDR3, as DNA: TGCAGCGTGGCGGGAGGAGGAGCTTTCTTT.

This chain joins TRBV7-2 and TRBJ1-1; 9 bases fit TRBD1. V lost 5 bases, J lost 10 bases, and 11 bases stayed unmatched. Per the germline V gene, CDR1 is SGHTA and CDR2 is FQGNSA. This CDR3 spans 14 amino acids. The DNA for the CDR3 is TGTGCCAGCAGCCCCGGGGGGTGGGGACAGGGAGCTTTCTTT. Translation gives CASSPGGWGQGAFF.